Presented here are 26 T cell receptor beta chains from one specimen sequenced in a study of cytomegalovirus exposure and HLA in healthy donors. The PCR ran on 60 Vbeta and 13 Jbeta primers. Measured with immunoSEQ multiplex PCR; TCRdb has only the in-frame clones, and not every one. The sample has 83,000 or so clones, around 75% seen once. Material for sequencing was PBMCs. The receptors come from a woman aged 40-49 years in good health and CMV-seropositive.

CDR3 region: CASSLEGAGRAFF. The CDR3 bases are TGTGCCAGCAGCTTGGAGGGGGCGGGACGAGCTTTCTTT. The chain joins TRBV5-5 to TRBJ1-1, with TRBD1 matching over 7 bases. Germline trimming cut 0 bases from V and 10 bases from J; bases unmatched to any gene: 6. CDR1 is SGHKS and CDR2 is YYEKEE in the germline V gene (reference sequence). The CDR3 consists of 13 residues.

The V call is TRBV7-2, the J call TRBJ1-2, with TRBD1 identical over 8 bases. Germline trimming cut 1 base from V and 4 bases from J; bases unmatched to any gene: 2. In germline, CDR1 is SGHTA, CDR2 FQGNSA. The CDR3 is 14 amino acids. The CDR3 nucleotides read TGTGCCAGCAGCTTAGAAGGACAGGGCTATGGCTACACCTTC. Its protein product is CASSLEGQGYGYTF.

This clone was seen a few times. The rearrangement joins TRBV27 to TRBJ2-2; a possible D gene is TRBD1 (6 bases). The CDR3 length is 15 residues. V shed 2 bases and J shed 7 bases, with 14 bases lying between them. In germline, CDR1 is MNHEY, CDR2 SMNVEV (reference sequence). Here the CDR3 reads CASSLGYRVGGELFF. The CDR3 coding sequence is TGTGCCAGCAGTTTAGGGTACAGGGTGGGCGGGGAGCTGTTTTTT.

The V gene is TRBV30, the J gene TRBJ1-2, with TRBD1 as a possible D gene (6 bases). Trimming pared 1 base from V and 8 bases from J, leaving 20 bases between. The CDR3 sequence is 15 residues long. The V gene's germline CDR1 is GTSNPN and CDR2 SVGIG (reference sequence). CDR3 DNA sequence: TGTGCCTGGAGTGACCGGTCCCCAACAGGGTCAGGCTACACCTTC. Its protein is CAWSDRSPTGSGYTF.

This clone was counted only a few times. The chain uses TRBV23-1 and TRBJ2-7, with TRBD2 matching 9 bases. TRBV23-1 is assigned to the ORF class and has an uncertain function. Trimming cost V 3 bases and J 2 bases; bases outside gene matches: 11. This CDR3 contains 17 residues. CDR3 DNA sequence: TGCGCCAGCAGTCACAGGGAGCGGGAGGAGTTACCCTACGAGCAGTACTTC. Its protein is CASSHREREELPYEQYF.

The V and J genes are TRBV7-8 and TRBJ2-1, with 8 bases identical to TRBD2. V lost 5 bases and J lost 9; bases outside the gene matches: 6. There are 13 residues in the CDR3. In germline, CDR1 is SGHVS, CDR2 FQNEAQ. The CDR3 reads CASSKGLGAEQFF. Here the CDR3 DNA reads TGTGCCAGCAGCAAGGGACTAGGTGCTGAGCAGTTCTTC.

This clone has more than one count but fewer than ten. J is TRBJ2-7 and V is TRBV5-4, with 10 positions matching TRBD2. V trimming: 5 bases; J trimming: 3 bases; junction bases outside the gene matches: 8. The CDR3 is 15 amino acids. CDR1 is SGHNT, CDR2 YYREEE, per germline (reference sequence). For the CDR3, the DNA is TGTGCCAGCAGGTCTGCTAGCGGGAGTTTCTACGAGCAGTACTTC. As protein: CASRSASGSFYEQYF.

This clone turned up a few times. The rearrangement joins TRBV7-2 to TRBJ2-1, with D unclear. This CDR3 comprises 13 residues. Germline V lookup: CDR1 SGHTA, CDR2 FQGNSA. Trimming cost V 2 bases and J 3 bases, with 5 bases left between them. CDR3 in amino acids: CASSLSGYNEQFF. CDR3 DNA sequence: TGTGCCAGCAGCTTATCCGGCTACAATGAGCAGTTCTTC.

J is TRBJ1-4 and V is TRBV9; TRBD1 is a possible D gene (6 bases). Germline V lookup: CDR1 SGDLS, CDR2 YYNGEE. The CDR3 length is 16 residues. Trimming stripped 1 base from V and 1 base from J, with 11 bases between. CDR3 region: CASSVSQGRTNEKLFF. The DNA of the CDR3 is TGTGCCAGCAGCGTATCACAGGGCAGAACTAATGAAAAACTGTTTTTT.

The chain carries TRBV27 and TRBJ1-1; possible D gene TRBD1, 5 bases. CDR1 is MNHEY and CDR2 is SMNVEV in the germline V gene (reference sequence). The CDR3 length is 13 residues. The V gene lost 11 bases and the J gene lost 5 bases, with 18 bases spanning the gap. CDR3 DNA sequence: TGTGCCTGCCGACGGGGGAGTGTTACTGAAGCTTTCTTT. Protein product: CACRRGSVTEAFF.

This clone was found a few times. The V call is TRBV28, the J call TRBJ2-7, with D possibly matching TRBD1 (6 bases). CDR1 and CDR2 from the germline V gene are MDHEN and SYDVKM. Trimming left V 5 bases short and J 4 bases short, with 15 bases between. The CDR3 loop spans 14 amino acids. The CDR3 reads CASSGQGGEYEQYF. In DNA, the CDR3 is TGTGCCAGCAGTGGACAAGGGGGAGAATACGAGCAGTACTTC.

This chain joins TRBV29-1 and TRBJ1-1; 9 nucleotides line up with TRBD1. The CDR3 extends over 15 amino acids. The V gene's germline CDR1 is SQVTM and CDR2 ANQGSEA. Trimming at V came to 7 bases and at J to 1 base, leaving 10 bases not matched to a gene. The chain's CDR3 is CSARLTGGGNTEAFF. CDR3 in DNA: TGCAGCGCCCGCCTTACAGGGGGCGGGAACACTGAAGCTTTCTTT.

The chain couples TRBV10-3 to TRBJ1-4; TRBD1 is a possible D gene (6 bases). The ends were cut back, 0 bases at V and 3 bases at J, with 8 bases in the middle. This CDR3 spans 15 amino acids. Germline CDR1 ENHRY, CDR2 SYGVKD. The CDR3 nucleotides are TGTGCCATCAGTGAGTCGGGGGGGCCTAATGAAAAACTGTTTTTT. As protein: CAISESGGPNEKLFF.

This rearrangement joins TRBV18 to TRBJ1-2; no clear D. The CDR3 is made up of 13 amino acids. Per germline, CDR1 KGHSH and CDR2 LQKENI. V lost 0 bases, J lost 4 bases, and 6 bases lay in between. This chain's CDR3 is CASSPPTAYGYTF. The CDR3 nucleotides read TGTGCCAGCTCACCACCAACAGCCTATGGCTACACCTTC.

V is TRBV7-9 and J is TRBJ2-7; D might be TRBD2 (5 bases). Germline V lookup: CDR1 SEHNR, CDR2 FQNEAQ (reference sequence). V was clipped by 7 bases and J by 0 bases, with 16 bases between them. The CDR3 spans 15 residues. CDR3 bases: TGTGCCAGCACCAGACCGGGGTCCAGCTCCTACGAGCAGTACTTC. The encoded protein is CASTRPGSSSYEQYF.

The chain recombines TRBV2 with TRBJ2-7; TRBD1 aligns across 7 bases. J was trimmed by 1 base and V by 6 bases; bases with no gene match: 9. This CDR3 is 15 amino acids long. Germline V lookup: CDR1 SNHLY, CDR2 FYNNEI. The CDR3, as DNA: TGTGCCAGCAGGTTTTACAGGGGCCTGTCCTACGAGCAGTACTTC. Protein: CASRFYRGLSYEQYF. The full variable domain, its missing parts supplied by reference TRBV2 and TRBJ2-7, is EPEVTQTPSHQVTQMGQEVILRCVPISNHLYFYWYRQILGQKVEFLVSFYNNEISEKSEIFDDQFSVERPDGSNFTLKIRSTKLEDSAMYFCASRFYRGLSYEQYFGPGTRLTVT.

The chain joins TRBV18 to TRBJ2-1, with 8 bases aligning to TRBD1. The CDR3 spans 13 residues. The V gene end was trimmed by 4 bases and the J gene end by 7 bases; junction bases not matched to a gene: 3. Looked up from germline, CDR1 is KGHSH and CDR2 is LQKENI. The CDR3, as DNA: TGTGCCAGCTCACTGGGACAGGTAAATGAGCAGTTCTTC. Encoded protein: CASSLGQVNEQFF. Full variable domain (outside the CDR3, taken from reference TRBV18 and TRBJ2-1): NAGVMQNPRHLVRRRGQEARLRCSPMKGHSHVYWYRQLPEEGLKFMVYLQKENIIDESGMPKERFSAEFPKEGPSILRIQQVVRGDSAAYFCASSLGQVNEQFFGPGTRLTVL.

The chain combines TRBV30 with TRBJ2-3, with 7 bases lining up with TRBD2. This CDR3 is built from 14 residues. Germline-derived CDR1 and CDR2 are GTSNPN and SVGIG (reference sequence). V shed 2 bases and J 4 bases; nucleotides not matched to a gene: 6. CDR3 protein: CAWSLAGAADTQYF. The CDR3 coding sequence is TGTGCCTGGAGTTTGGCGGGAGCCGCAGATACGCAGTATTTT.

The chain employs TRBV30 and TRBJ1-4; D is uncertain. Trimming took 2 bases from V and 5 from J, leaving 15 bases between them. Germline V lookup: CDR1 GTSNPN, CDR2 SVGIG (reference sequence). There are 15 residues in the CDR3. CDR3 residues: CAWSNSGIRNEKLFF. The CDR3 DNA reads TGTGCCTGGAGTAATTCCGGGATAAGAAATGAAAAACTGTTTTTT.

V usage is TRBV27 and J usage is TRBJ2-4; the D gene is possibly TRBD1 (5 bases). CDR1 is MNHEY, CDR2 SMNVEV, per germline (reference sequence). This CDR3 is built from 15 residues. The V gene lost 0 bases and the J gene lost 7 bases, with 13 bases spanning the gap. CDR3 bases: TGTGCCAGCAGTTTATCAGGGGCGCCCTGGAACATTCAGTACTTC. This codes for CASSLSGAPWNIQYF.

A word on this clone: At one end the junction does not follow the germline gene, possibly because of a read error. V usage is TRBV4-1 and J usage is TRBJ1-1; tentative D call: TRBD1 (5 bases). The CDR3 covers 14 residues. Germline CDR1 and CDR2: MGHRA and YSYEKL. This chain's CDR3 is CASSQGADTYEAFF. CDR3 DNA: TGCGCCAGCAGTCAAGGGGCGGACACCTATGAAGCTTTCTTT.

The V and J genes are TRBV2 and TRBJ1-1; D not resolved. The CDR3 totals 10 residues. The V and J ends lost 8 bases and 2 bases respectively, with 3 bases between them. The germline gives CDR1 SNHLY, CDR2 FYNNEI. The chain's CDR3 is CASRNTEAFF. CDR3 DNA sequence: TGTGCCAGCCGTAACACTGAAGCTTTCTTT.

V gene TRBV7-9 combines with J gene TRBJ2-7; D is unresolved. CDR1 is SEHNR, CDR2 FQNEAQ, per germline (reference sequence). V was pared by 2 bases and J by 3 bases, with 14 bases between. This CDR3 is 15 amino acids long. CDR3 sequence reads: CASSLLTSPGYEQYF. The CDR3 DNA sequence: TGTGCCAGCAGCTTATTGACTTCCCCTGGCTACGAGCAGTACTTC.

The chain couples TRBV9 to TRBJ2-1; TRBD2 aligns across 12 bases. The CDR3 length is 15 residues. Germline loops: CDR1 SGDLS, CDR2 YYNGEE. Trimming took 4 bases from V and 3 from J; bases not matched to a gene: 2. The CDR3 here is CASSPGLAGYNEQFF. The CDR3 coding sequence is TGTGCCAGCAGCCCGGGACTAGCGGGCTACAATGAGCAGTTCTTC. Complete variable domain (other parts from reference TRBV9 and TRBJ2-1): DSGVTQTPKHLITATGQRVTLRCSPRSGDLSVYWYQQSLDQGLQFLIQYYNGEERAKGNILERFSAQQFPDLHSELNLSSLELGDSALYFCASSPGLAGYNEQFFGPGTRLTVL.

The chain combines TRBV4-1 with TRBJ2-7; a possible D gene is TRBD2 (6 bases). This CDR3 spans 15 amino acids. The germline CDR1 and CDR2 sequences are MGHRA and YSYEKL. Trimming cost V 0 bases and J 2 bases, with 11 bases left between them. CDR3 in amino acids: CASSQDRGSAYEQYF. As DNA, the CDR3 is TGCGCCAGCAGCCAAGATCGGGGGTCCGCCTACGAGCAGTACTTC.

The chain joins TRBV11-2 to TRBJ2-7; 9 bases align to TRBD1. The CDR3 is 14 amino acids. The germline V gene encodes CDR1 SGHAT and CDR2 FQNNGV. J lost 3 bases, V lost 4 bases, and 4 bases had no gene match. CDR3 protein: CASSSTGGVYEQYF. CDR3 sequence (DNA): TGTGCCAGCAGCTCGACAGGGGGGGTCTACGAGCAGTACTTC.